The 28 T cell receptor beta chains listed next were all sequenced from one sample in a study of CD8+CD57+ T cells in acquired aplastic anemia. Profiling that covered TCR beta VDJ and CDR3 relied on genomic DNA as its template. TCRdb re-analysed the reads in MiXCR, keeping a single row per CDR3 protein. This sample has under 250,000 distinct CDR3 sequences; 50% to 70% occur once, and the top ten carry roughly 50%. Flow cytometry had shown expanded CD8+CD57+ cells in the patients chosen for sequencing. Material for sequencing was sorted CD4+, CD8+, or CD8+CD57+ T cells (not recorded which) from PBMCs. All receptors come from a human donor with aplastic anemia.

The gene calls are TRBV10-3 and TRBJ2-5; 9 nucleotides align to TRBD1. Per the germline V gene, CDR1 is ENHRY and CDR2 is SYGVKD. The CDR3 extends over 19 amino acids. V lost 4 bases to trimming and J lost 1 base; unmatched junction nucleotides: 16. CDR3 bases: TGTGCCATCAGTGCGCCCCGGGACAGGGATTTTGCGGCCCAAGAGACCCAGTACTTC. Encoded protein: CAISAPRDRDFAAQETQYF.

This clonotype occurred once. The genes are TRBV14 and TRBJ2-1; D is perhaps TRBD1 (6 bases). This CDR3 comprises 15 residues. V shed 3 bases and J shed 5 bases, with 14 bases lying between them. CDR1 and CDR2 from the germline V gene are SGHDN and FVKESK. CDR3 nucleotides: TGTGCCAGCAGCCAGGGGGCGCTGAGTCACAATGAGCAGTTCTTC. Translated, it gives CASSQGALSHNEQFF.

Only a few counts were recorded for this clonotype. The V gene is TRBV12-3 or TRBV12-4, the J gene TRBJ1-1; D uncertain. Trimming took off 3 bases at V and 7 bases at J, with 12 bases between the two ends. The CDR3 runs 13 residues. The CDR3 region has the DNA TGTGCCAGCAGTTTCGGAGGGATGGGTGAAGCTTTCTTT. This codes for CASSFGGMGEAFF.

This chain joins TRBV20-1 and TRBJ1-6, with D possibly TRBD1 on 5 matching bases. Deletions cut 2 bases from V and 13 bases from J, with 12 bases between. Germline V gives CDR1 DFQATT, CDR2 SNEGSKA (reference sequence). CDR3 length equals 12 residues. CDR3 amino acids: CSARTTPGPLHF. For the CDR3, the DNA is TGCAGTGCTAGAACGACACCAGGGCCCCTCCACTTT.

J is TRBJ2-3 and V is TRBV6-4; 10 nucleotides line up with TRBD2. This CDR3 contains 14 residues. Trimming at V came to 3 bases and at J to 4 bases, leaving 1 base not matched to a gene. Germline V gene lookup returns CDR1 MRHNA and CDR2 SNTAGT. The CDR3 DNA reads as TGTGCCAGCAGTGAAAGCGGGGGGGCAGATACGCAGTATTTT. This encodes CASSESGGADTQYF.

This clonotype has a handful of counts. V gene TRBV15 combines with J gene TRBJ1-4; TRBD1 might be the D (5 bases). The CDR3 runs 15 residues. Trimming took off 0 bases at V and 7 bases at J, with 12 bases between the two ends. The V gene's germline CDR1 is LNHNV and CDR2 YYDKDF (reference sequence). Here the CDR3 reads CATSRDFGTLEKLFF. CDR3 nucleotides: TGTGCCACCAGCAGAGATTTCGGGACCCTTGAAAAACTGTTTTTT.

The chain is built from TRBV12-3 or TRBV12-4 and TRBJ1-3; D not resolved. The CDR3 sequence is 12 residues long. The germline V and J ends were trimmed by 1 base and 9 bases, with 7 bases remaining between them. The CDR3: CASSLVKSTIYF. CDR3 nucleotide sequence: TGTGCCAGCAGTTTAGTTAAAAGCACCATATATTTT.

J is TRBJ2-3 and V is TRBV10-1; D is ambiguous. The CDR3 contains 12 residues. Germline V CDR1 and CDR2: WNHNN, SYGVQD (reference sequence). Trimming pared 4 bases from V and 5 bases from J, leaving 7 bases between. The CDR3 sequence: CASSASEDTQYF. For the CDR3, the DNA is TGCGCCAGCAGTGCATCAGAAGATACGCAGTATTTT.

V is TRBV4-1 and J is TRBJ1-2, with D tentatively TRBD1 (5 bases). Trimming removed 0 bases at V and 4 bases at J, with 9 bases between. The V gene's germline CDR1 is MGHRA and CDR2 YSYEKL. There are 14 residues in the CDR3. CDR3 DNA: TGCGCCAGCAGCCAAGAGCGGGGCCTCTATGGCTACACCTTC. This gives the protein CASSQERGLYGYTF.

This clonotype appeared a few times. A single base separates this from a much larger clone, so it may be a read error. This chain connects TRBV6-6 to TRBJ2-2; TRBD1 or TRBD2 may be the D gene (7 bases each). This CDR3 is built from 15 residues. Germline V lookup: CDR1 MNHNY, CDR2 SVGAGI (reference sequence). The CDR3 sequence is CASGYLQGGTGELFF. CDR3 coding DNA: TGTGCCAGCGGTTACCTCCAGGGGGGGACCGGGGAGCTGTTTTTT.

V usage is TRBV24-1 and J usage is TRBJ2-2, with unresolved D. This CDR3 spans 12 amino acids. V dropped 4 bases and J dropped 3 bases, with 2 bases sitting between them. Germline CDR1 is KGHDR and CDR2 is SFDVKD. The CDR3 nucleotides are TGTGCCACCAGTGACGACACCGGGGAGCTGTTTTTT. Its protein product is CATSDDTGELFF.

The J gene is TRBJ2-6, the V gene TRBV7-3, with 7 bases fitting TRBD2. The V segment lost 4 bases and the J segment 2 bases; nucleotides outside the gene matches: 5. The germline CDR1 and CDR2 sequences are SGHTA and FQGTGA. This CDR3 is 16 amino acids long. Written as DNA, the CDR3 is TGTGCCAGCAGCTCAGAAGCGGGGACTGGGGCCAACGTCCTGACTTTC. It encodes CASSSEAGTGANVLTF.

V usage is TRBV20-1 and J usage is TRBJ2-1; D gene ambiguous. Per the germline V gene, CDR1 is DFQATT and CDR2 is SNEGSKA (reference sequence). V lost 0 bases to trimming and J lost 8 bases, with 5 bases between them. The CDR3 runs to 11 residues. Written as DNA, the CDR3 is TGCAGTGCTAGAGATCAGCATGAGCAGTTCTTC. Translation: CSARDQHEQFF.

This rearrangement joins TRBV7-3 to TRBJ2-7, with 7 positions matching TRBD1. CDR1 is SGHTA, CDR2 FQGTGA, per germline. V was pared by 4 bases and J by 6 bases, with 6 bases of the junction left unmatched. This CDR3 comprises 13 residues. CDR3 amino acids: CASSWTGPSEQYF. Written as DNA, the CDR3 is TGTGCCAGCAGCTGGACAGGACCTAGCGAGCAGTACTTC.

A few counts support this clonotype. Being one base from a much bigger clone, this may be a read error. The chain links TRBV7-3 to TRBJ2-5; 8 bases map to TRBD2. The CDR3 is 15 residues long. V dropped 5 bases and J dropped 3; count of bases not matched to a gene: 8. Germline values: CDR1 SGHTA, CDR2 FQGTGA. CDR3 in amino acids: CASSPVGSGEETQYF. CDR3 nucleotides: TGTGCCAGCAGCCCCGTTGGTAGCGGGGAAGAGACCCAGTACTTC.

This clonotype came up a few times. The V gene is TRBV7-2, the J gene TRBJ2-1; no definite D call. CDR1 SGHTA and CDR2 FQGNSA come from the germline V gene. V lost 0 bases and J 4 bases, leaving 7 bases between the germline ends. The CDR3 is 14 amino acids. The CDR3 region is CASSLAPAYNEQFF. The CDR3, as DNA: TGTGCCAGCAGCTTAGCTCCAGCATACAATGAGCAGTTCTTC.

The CDR3 DNA follows: TGTGCCAGCAGCTTAGACAGGAAAGAATATCAGCCCCAGCATTTT. The encoded protein is CASSLDRKEYQPQHF. The V gene is TRBV7-2, the J gene TRBJ1-5; D is possibly TRBD1 (5 bases). The CDR3 totals 15 residues. Deletions cut 1 base from V and 5 bases from J, with 12 bases between. Germline CDR1 reads SGHTA; CDR2 reads FQGNSA.

J is TRBJ1-2 and V is TRBV29-1; 8 positions agree with TRBD1. Germline CDR1 is SQVTM and CDR2 is ANQGSEA. V gave up 3 bases and J gave up 0 bases; unmatched junction bases: 0. CDR3 size: 13 residues. The CDR3 protein is CSVETGANYGYTF. The DNA of the CDR3 is TGCAGCGTTGAGACAGGGGCTAACTATGGCTACACCTTC.

About this clonotype itself: At one of its ends the junction is not consistent with the germline gene, which may arise from a read error. V and J are TRBV7-8 and TRBJ2-1, with D perhaps TRBD1 (5 bases). Germline CDR1 is SGHVS and CDR2 is FQNEAQ. This CDR3 is built from 12 residues. This CDR3 reads CASSRLVKVRVF. The DNA of the CDR3 is TGTGCCAGCAGCCGATTAGTCAAGGTCAGGGTCTTC.

The rearrangement uses TRBV7-2 and TRBJ1-1, with 10 bases matching TRBD1. Germline V gives CDR1 SGHTA, CDR2 FQGNSA. The V segment lost 5 bases and the J segment 2 bases; nucleotides outside the gene matches: 5. This CDR3 is built from 15 residues. The CDR3: CASSPWTGGNTEAFF. The DNA of the CDR3 is TGTGCCAGCAGCCCATGGACAGGGGGAAACACTGAAGCTTTCTTT.

The CDR3 spells CASSKPESGANVLTF. The CDR3 region has the DNA TGTGCCAGCAGCAAACCAGAGTCTGGGGCCAACGTCCTGACTTTC. The chain joins TRBV5-4 to TRBJ2-6; D ambiguous. Trimming stripped 4 bases from V and 1 base from J, with 9 bases between. The length of the CDR3 is 15 residues. Per germline, CDR1 SGHNT and CDR2 YYREEE (reference sequence). Full variable domain (outside the CDR3, taken from reference TRBV5-4 and TRBJ2-6): ETGVTQSPTHLIKTRGQQVTLRCSSQSGHNTVSWYQQALGQGPQFIFQYYREEENGRGNFPPRFSGLQFPNYSSELNVNALELDDSALYLCASSKPESGANVLTFGAGSRLTVL.

The rearrangement links TRBV15 to TRBJ2-3; D is uncertain. CDR1 and CDR2 from the germline V gene are LNHNV and YYDKDF (reference sequence). V gave up 0 bases and J gave up 0 bases, with 7 bases separating them. This CDR3 region has 15 residues. CDR3 residues: CATSRDMDSTDTQYF. The CDR3 nucleotides are TGTGCCACCAGCAGAGATATGGATAGCACAGATACGCAGTATTTT.

This clonotype was counted only a few times. The V call is TRBV20-1, the J call TRBJ2-1, with D maybe TRBD2 (5 bases). The germline V and J ends were trimmed by 0 bases and 5 bases, with 14 bases remaining between them. The CDR3 contains 15 residues. In germline, CDR1 is DFQATT, CDR2 SNEGSKA (reference sequence). As DNA, the CDR3 is TGCAGTGCTAGAGATGCGAGACTAATCAACAATGAGCAGTTCTTC. It is translated as CSARDARLINNEQFF.

The chain couples TRBV5-4 to TRBJ1-5, with a possible D match to TRBD1 (5 bases). From germline, CDR1 is SGHNT and CDR2 YYREEE (reference sequence). Trimming removed 1 base from V and 2 bases from J, with 10 bases in between. The CDR3 contains 15 residues. Here the CDR3 reads CASSLYAGGNQPQHF. As DNA, the CDR3 is TGTGCCAGCAGCTTGTATGCGGGGGGCAATCAGCCCCAGCATTTT.

This chain connects TRBV20-1 to TRBJ1-1; TRBD1 might be the D (6 bases). CDR1 and CDR2 (germline): DFQATT, SNEGSKA (reference sequence). This CDR3 has 14 amino acids. V lost 0 bases to trimming and J lost 1 base, with 9 bases between them. DNA for the CDR3: TGCAGTGCTAGAGAGGGGGCGGGGAACACTGAAGCTTTCTTT. It translates to CSAREGAGNTEAFF.

This clonotype was seen repeatedly, ten times or more. The rearrangement uses TRBV20-1 and TRBJ1-1; perhaps TRBD1 as D (6 bases). CDR1 is DFQATT and CDR2 is SNEGSKA in the germline V gene (reference sequence). This CDR3 contains 15 residues. The germline V and J ends were trimmed by 3 bases and 2 bases, with 16 bases remaining between them. The CDR3 sequence: CSASYRDVVNTEAFF. CDR3 DNA: TGCAGTGCTAGTTACAGGGACGTAGTCAACACTGAAGCTTTCTTT.

This chain uses TRBV7-8 with TRBJ1-1, with D unclear. The CDR3 loop spans 14 amino acids. Germline V gene data show CDR1 as SGHVS and CDR2 as FQNEAQ. V was cut by 3 bases and J by 0 bases, with 8 bases left in between. CDR3: CASSFGGLNTEAFF. In DNA, the CDR3 is TGTGCCAGCAGCTTCGGCGGATTGAACACTGAAGCTTTCTTT.

The chain couples TRBV4-2 to TRBJ2-1; the match to TRBD2 covers 10 bases. This CDR3 has 16 residues. In germline, CDR1 is LGHNA, CDR2 YNFKEQ. The J segment lost 8 bases and the V segment lost 2 bases, leaving 9 bases of the junction unmatched. The CDR3 nucleotides read TGTGCCAGCAGCCAAATAAGCGGGGGGGCCGCCTATGAGCAGTTCTTC. Encoded protein: CASSQISGGAAYEQFF.